This T cell receptor beta chain was obtained from a study of shared clonotypes between healthy human individuals. Germline CDR1 and CDR2: SGDLS and YYNGEE. The CDR3 has 14 residues. With V trimmed by 4 bases and J by 5 bases, 8 bases remained unmatched. The protocol was immunoSEQ multiplex PCR, while the TCRdb copy is restricted to in-frame clones and leaves out a portion. The data contain 2 million to 3 million clones, more than 85% of them singletons. Specimen: naive CD4+ T cells from PBMCs. Subset reported: CD45RA+ positively selected. The chain couples TRBV9 to TRBJ2-5; 7 bases agree with TRBD2. This clonotype was obtained from a man younger than 35 in good health. Some clones in this sample may be carry-over from other donors' samples. CDR3: CASSFRDGRETQYF. The CDR3 nucleotides are TGTGCCAGCAGCTTCCGGGACGGGAGGGAGACCCAGTACTTC.